This TCR beta chain was captured in a study of blood T cell repertoires in COVID-19. Losses at the gene ends were 0 bases for V and 2 bases for J; bases not matched to a gene: 3. This CDR3 has 15 amino acids. Germline V lookup: CDR1 KGHSH, CDR2 LQKENI. Only in-frame clones appear in the TCRdb table, and some are missing; sequencing was by immunoSEQ multiplex PCR. This repertoire shows tens of thousands of clones, roughly nine tenths found once; its top ten account for approximately 20%. This clone was observed a single time. The V and J genes are TRBV18 and TRBJ2-5; 7 bases fit TRBD1. The sequencing sample was made of peripheral blood. The receptor comes from a man in his 70s with acute or convalescent COVID-19. The CDR3, as DNA: TGTGCCAGCTCACCACCCTCGGGACAGCAAGAGACCCAGTACTTC. This translates into CASSPPSGQQETQYF.